Shown below are 23 T cell receptor beta chains from a single sample sequenced in a study of OX40 agonist ivuxolimab in advanced cancers. Assay: immunoSEQ multiplex PCR; the TCRdb copy retains only in-frame clones and omits some. This table holds approximately 49,000 clones, around 85% found once. The starting material was CD4+ or CD8+ T cells sorted from blood, obtained in a trial of the OX40 agonist ivuxolimab. Receptors originate from an adult with an advanced solid tumor such as melanoma, head and neck, liver or kidney cancer.

The chain carries TRBV11-2 and TRBJ1-2; D might be TRBD1 (5 bases). Trimming removed 1 base from V and 3 bases from J, with 12 bases in between. CDR3 size: 15 residues. From germline, CDR1 is SGHAT and CDR2 FQNNGV. The CDR3 loop reads CASSLGGLRDYGYTF. The DNA of the CDR3 is TGTGCCAGCAGCTTAGGGGGCTTAAGGGACTATGGCTACACCTTC.

The chain's CDR3 is CASSVDQGSNYGYTF. The CDR3 nucleotides read TGTGCCAGCAGCGTAGATCAGGGATCTAACTATGGCTACACCTTC. V usage is TRBV9 and J usage is TRBJ1-2, with D tentatively TRBD1 (5 bases). The CDR3 is 15 amino acids. Germline assignment: CDR1 SGDLS and CDR2 YYNGEE. V was clipped by 0 bases and J by 0 bases, with 9 bases between them.

Regarding this clone: The junction shows a germline mismatch at one end, possibly a read error. The same CDR3 arises from other DNA sequences in this sample as well. The genes are TRBV10-2 and TRBJ2-2; unclear D gene. The germline CDR1 and CDR2 sequences are WSHSY and SAAADI. The CDR3 is 12 amino acids. The CDR3 reads CASRAPTGELFF. As DNA, the CDR3 is TGTGCCAGCAGAGCGCCCACCGGGGAGCTGTTTTTT.

The chain has TRBV7-6 and TRBJ1-1; a weak D match, TRBD1 (6 bases). CDR3 size: 13 residues. Per germline, CDR1 SGHVS and CDR2 FNYEAQ. Trimming took off 1 base at V and 5 bases at J, with 8 bases between the two ends. The CDR3 DNA follows: TGTGCCAGCAGCTTAGAGGGGGGTACTGAAGCTTTCTTT. This translates into CASSLEGGTEAFF.

This clone came up once. The chain employs TRBV19 and TRBJ1-1, with 7 positions matching TRBD1. The ends lost 9 bases at V and 3 bases at J; junction bases unmatched: 13. The CDR3 is 15 amino acids. Germline-derived CDR1 and CDR2 are LNHDA and SQIVND (reference sequence). The CDR3 DNA reads as TGTGCCAGCGGAGTCCAAACAGGGGTTGACACTGAAGCTTTCTTT. It encodes CASGVQTGVDTEAFF. Full variable domain (missing parts from reference TRBV19 and TRBJ1-1): DGGITQSPKYLFRKEGQNVTLSCEQNLNHDAMYWYRQDPGQGLRLIYYSQIVNDFQKGDIAEGYSVSREKKESFPLTVTSAQKNPTAFYLCASGVQTGVDTEAFFGQGTRLTVV.

The chain has TRBV7-2 and TRBJ1-1; 10 nucleotides agree with TRBD1. V shed 3 bases and J 4 bases; nucleotides not matched to a gene: 2. This CDR3 is 14 amino acids long. CDR1 and CDR2 (germline): SGHTA, FQGNSA. CDR3 loop: CASSLGQGRTEAFF. The CDR3 nucleotides read TGTGCCAGCAGCTTGGGACAGGGGCGCACTGAAGCTTTCTTT.

V gene TRBV19 combines with J gene TRBJ2-7; weak D call: TRBD2 (5 bases). Trimming removed 4 bases at V and 3 bases at J, with 10 bases between. Germline V CDR1 and CDR2: LNHDA, SQIVND (reference sequence). The CDR3 totals 13 residues. The chain's CDR3 is CASSNGLNYEQYF. The DNA for the CDR3 is TGTGCCAGTAGTAACGGACTGAACTACGAGCAGTACTTC.

The chain recombines TRBV7-8 with TRBJ2-7; D is unresolved. Germline V gene lookup returns CDR1 SGHVS and CDR2 FQNEAQ. The CDR3 length is 13 residues. Deletions cut 5 bases from V and 2 bases from J, with 10 bases between. In DNA, the CDR3 is TGTGCCAGCAGCCATCGGGCCGCCTACGAGCAGTACGTC. Protein: CASSHRAAYEQYV.

The chain links TRBV19 to TRBJ1-1; TRBD1 matches at 12 bases. Germline V CDR1 and CDR2: LNHDA, SQIVND (reference sequence). After removal of 7 bases from V and 5 bases from J, the junction contained 5 bases not matched to a gene. The CDR3 is 14 residues long. The CDR3 protein is CASNRDRGPTEAFF. In nucleotides, the CDR3 is TGTGCCAGTAATAGGGACAGGGGGCCGACTGAAGCTTTCTTT. Full variable domain (remainder filled in from reference TRBV19 and TRBJ1-1): DGGITQSPKYLFRKEGQNVTLSCEQNLNHDAMYWYRQDPGQGLRLIYYSQIVNDFQKGDIAEGYSVSREKKESFPLTVTSAQKNPTAFYLCASNRDRGPTEAFFGQGTRLTVV.

This rearrangement joins TRBV19 to TRBJ1-2, with D unresolved. V lost 7 bases and J lost 4, with 10 bases in between. The CDR3 extends over 12 amino acids. CDR1 is LNHDA and CDR2 is SQIVND in the germline V gene (reference sequence). The CDR3 bases are TGTGCCAGTAACGGGTCCCCCTATGGCTACACCTTC. This gives the protein CASNGSPYGYTF.

This chain connects TRBV9 to TRBJ2-5; no firm D call. This CDR3 spans 15 amino acids. CDR1 is SGDLS and CDR2 is YYNGEE in the germline V gene. The V gene lost 0 bases and the J gene lost 2 bases, with 11 bases spanning the gap. CDR3 region: CASSVGWSLQETQYF. DNA of the CDR3: TGTGCCAGCAGCGTAGGTTGGTCCCTACAAGAGACCCAGTACTTC. The entire variable domain, with the rest obtained from reference TRBV9 and TRBJ2-5, is as follows: DSGVTQTPKHLITATGQRVTLRCSPRSGDLSVYWYQQSLDQGLQFLIQYYNGEERAKGNILERFSAQQFPDLHSELNLSSLELGDSALYFCASSVGWSLQETQYFGPGTRLLVL.

This chain links TRBV6-5 with TRBJ1-1; the D gene is possibly TRBD1 (5 bases). The V and J ends lost 2 bases and 4 bases respectively, with 11 bases between them. The CDR3 loop spans 14 amino acids. Looked up from germline, CDR1 is MNHEY and CDR2 is SVGAGI. For the CDR3, the DNA is TGTGCCAGCAGTTACATCGGGGGTAGCACTGAAGCTTTCTTT. It encodes CASSYIGGSTEAFF.

V usage is TRBV4-3 and J usage is TRBJ2-1; the D gene could be TRBD1 or TRBD2 (5 bases each). This CDR3 is 15 amino acids long. Trimming took off 1 base at V and 3 bases at J, with 10 bases between the two ends. Germline CDR1 and CDR2: LGHNA and YSLEER. CDR3 nucleotide sequence: TGCGCCAGCAGCCAAGGGCAGGGAGACTACAATGAGCAGTTCTTC. Translating gives CASSQGQGDYNEQFF.

The V gene is TRBV4-1, the J gene TRBJ2-1; 7 bases are a match to TRBD1. V lost 5 bases, J lost 4 bases, and 2 bases stayed unmatched. This CDR3 has 13 residues. CDR1 is MGHRA and CDR2 is YSYEKL in the germline V gene. CDR3 in DNA: TGCGCCAGCAGCTCGGGACAGTACAATGAGCAGTTCTTC. This codes for CASSSGQYNEQFF.

The rearrangement links TRBV7-8 to TRBJ1-2; 7 positions match TRBD1. The CDR3 consists of 14 residues. Looked up from germline, CDR1 is SGHVS and CDR2 is FQNEAQ. Losses at the gene ends were 1 base for V and 7 bases for J; bases not matched to a gene: 6. CDR3 nucleotides: TGTGCCAGCAGCTTAGAATTAGGGGGCGGTGGCTACACCTTC. Residues: CASSLELGGGGYTF.

DNA of the CDR3: TGTGCCAGCAGCAAAGCGCGGGGCGATAGCAATCAGCCCCAGCATTTT. As protein: CASSKARGDSNQPQHF. The rearrangement uses TRBV21-1 and TRBJ1-5. TRBV21-1 is tagged as a pseudogene. CDR3 length: 16 residues.

V usage is TRBV9 and J usage is TRBJ2-3; 8 nucleotides match TRBD2. Trimming at V came to 3 bases and at J to 4 bases, leaving 10 bases not matched to a gene. From germline, CDR1 is SGDLS and CDR2 YYNGEE. The CDR3 is made up of 16 amino acids. The CDR3, as DNA: TGTGCCAGCAGCGGCCTCCACGGGGGGGGGCCAGATACGCAGTATTTT. It is translated as CASSGLHGGGPDTQYF.

The chain recombines TRBV27 with TRBJ2-7; unclear D gene. This CDR3 is built from 12 residues. The germline V gene encodes CDR1 MNHEY and CDR2 SMNVEV (reference sequence). The V and J ends lost 6 bases and 7 bases respectively, with 13 bases between them. CDR3 protein: CASRMVAREQYV. CDR3 bases: TGTGCCAGCAGGATGGTTGCAAGGGAGCAGTACGTC.

The chain carries TRBV4-2 and TRBJ1-5; possible D gene TRBD1, 5 bases. The V gene lost 1 base and the J gene lost 8 bases, with 12 bases spanning the gap. Germline CDR1 LGHNA, CDR2 YNFKEQ. This CDR3 has 14 residues. The CDR3 loop is CASSQGTLIEPQHF. Here the CDR3 DNA reads TGTGCCAGCAGCCAAGGGACATTGATTGAGCCCCAGCATTTT.

The chain couples TRBV6-6 to TRBJ2-2, with D unresolved. V was clipped by 7 bases and J by 1 base, with 10 bases between them. CDR3 length: 14 residues. CDR1 is MNHNY and CDR2 is SVGAGI in the germline V gene (reference sequence). In nucleotides, the CDR3 is TGTGCCAGCACCGACCTTAGGAACACCGGGGAGCTGTTTTTT. Translating it yields CASTDLRNTGELFF.

With respect to this clone: This same CDR3 is encoded by further DNA sequences in the sample. This chain connects TRBV28 to TRBJ2-1; D is uncertain. The CDR3 totals 10 residues. The germline gives CDR1 MDHEN, CDR2 SYDVKM. V was trimmed by 2 bases and J by 10 bases, leaving 3 bases between them. In DNA, the CDR3 is TGTGCCAGCAGTTTAGGAGAGCAGTTCTTC. Translated, it gives CASSLGEQFF. Based on the CDR3 plus reference TRBV28 and TRBJ2-1, the full variable domain is DVKVTQSSRYLVKRTGEKVFLECVQDMDHENMFWYRQDPGLGLRLIYFSYDVKMKEKGDIPEGYSVSREKKERFSLILESASTNQTSMYLCASSLGEQFFGPGTRLTVL.

Worth noting for this clone: A single base is all that separates this from a far larger clone, so a read error is likely. The chain is built from TRBV6-1 and TRBJ1-5; possible D gene TRBD1, 6 bases. The CDR3 has 14 amino acids. The ends were cut back, 5 bases at V and 2 bases at J, with 10 bases in the middle. In germline, CDR1 is MNHNS, CDR2 SASEGT. The CDR3 region has the DNA TGTGCCAGCAGTTATTCAGGGGGCAATCAGCCCCAGCATTTT. It yields the protein CASSYSGGNQPQHF.

The chain employs TRBV27 and TRBJ1-6, with D perhaps matching TRBD1 (6 bases). With 0 bases removed from V and 7 bases from J, the gap between germline ends came to 13 bases. Germline lookup yields CDR1 MNHEY and CDR2 SMNVEV (reference sequence). The length of the CDR3 is 16 residues. The CDR3 sequence is CASSLSVGARNSPLHF. DNA for the CDR3: TGTGCCAGCAGTTTATCTGTGGGGGCGAGAAATTCACCCCTCCACTTT.